This TCR beta chain was observed in a study of blood T cell repertoires in COVID-19. Overall study: Sites across the United States, Italy and Spain contributed samples from acute and convalescent COVID-19. T cells, B-cell-depleted T cells, or PBMCs provided the cDNA or gDNA that served as material.

Original data processing: Reference gene primer amplification in the assay estimated nucleated cell counts. This table comes from immunoSEQ multiplex PCR, and its TCRdb copy is limited to in-frame clones, with some not included. From that table come the V and J calls and clone size; the DNA was used to work out D and trimming. The table includes nearly 110,000 clones, around 92% detected once. The sample taken for sequencing was peripheral blood. This receptor was identified in a middle-aged man with active or convalescent COVID-19.

CDR3 in DNA: TGCGCCAGCAGCCCTGGACTCCTTTCCTACGAGCAGTACTTC. It specifies CASSPGLLSYEQYF. This rearrangement joins TRBV4-3 to TRBJ2-7; possibly TRBD2 for D (5 bases). Between the trimmed V and J ends, which lost 4 bases and 1 base, there was a span of 11 bases. This CDR3 is built from 14 residues. Germline V CDR1 and CDR2: LGHNA, YSLEER.